The entry below gives a single TCR beta chain sequence along with its context. Other DNA sequences within the sample encode an identical CDR3. CDR1 and CDR2 (germline): SGHRS, YFSETQ. The V and J ends lost 2 bases and 8 bases respectively, with 10 bases between them. There are 13 residues in the CDR3. The record originates from a study of blood T cell repertoires in COVID-19. Participant-reported clinical history was the basis for cohort assignment. Produced via immunoSEQ multiplex PCR; TCRdb's table is partial and in-frame only. The data contain roughly 260,000 clones, approximately 86% of them singletons.

V is TRBV5-1 and J is TRBJ1-4; weak D call: TRBD1 (6 bases). Sequenced sample: PBMCs or T cells enriched from blood (not recorded which). This clonotype was obtained from a woman in her 30s with acute COVID-19. The CDR3 here is CASSFGQGEKLFF. The DNA for the CDR3 is TGCGCCAGCAGCTTTGGTCAGGGGGAAAAACTGTTTTTT.